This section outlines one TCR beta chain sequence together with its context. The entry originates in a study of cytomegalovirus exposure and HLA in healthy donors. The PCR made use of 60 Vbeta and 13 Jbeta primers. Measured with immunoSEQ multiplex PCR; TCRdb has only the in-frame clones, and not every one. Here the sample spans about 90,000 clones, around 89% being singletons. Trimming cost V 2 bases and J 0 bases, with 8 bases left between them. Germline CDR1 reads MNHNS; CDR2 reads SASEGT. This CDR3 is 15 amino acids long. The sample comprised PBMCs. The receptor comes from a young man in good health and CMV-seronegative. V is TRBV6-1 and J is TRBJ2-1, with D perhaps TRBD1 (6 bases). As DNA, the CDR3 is TGTGCCAGCAGTGAAACAGGGAGCTCCTACAATGAGCAGTTCTTC. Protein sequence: CASSETGSSYNEQFF.